This T cell receptor (beta chain) was documented in a study of blood T cell repertoires in COVID-19. Study at large: COVID-19 samples from acute and convalescent phases originated in the United States, Italy and Spain. PBMCs, B-cell-depleted T cells, or T cells were the source of the cDNA or gDNA that made up the material.

Original methodology: Amplification with reference gene primers provided the estimates of nucleated cell counts. Clones were sequenced by immunoSEQ multiplex PCR, and TCRdb holds only the in-frame ones, with some missing. V and J calls and clone size are those listed in that table; D and trimming were worked out from the DNA. Here the sample spans about 86,000 clones, around 85% being singletons. Trimming cost V 7 bases and J 1 base, with 16 bases left between them. The CDR3 loop spans 14 amino acids. The germline V gene has CDR1 SQVTM and CDR2 ANQGSEA. The chain has TRBV29-1 and TRBJ1-1, with D possibly being TRBD1 (6 bases). The sequence was collected from a man between 65 and 85 years old with acute or convalescent COVID-19. Input material: peripheral blood. The DNA of the CDR3 is TGCAGCGCCCTGGAGGGGGGGTGGAACACTGAAGCTTTCTTT. This sequence encodes CSALEGGWNTEAFF. The full variable domain, its missing parts supplied by reference TRBV29-1 and TRBJ1-1, is SAVISQKPSRDICQRGTSLTIQCQVDSQVTMMFWYRQQPGQSLTLIATANQGSEATYESGFVIDKFPISRPNLTFSTLTVSNMSPEDSSIYLCSALEGGWNTEAFFGQGTRLTVV.